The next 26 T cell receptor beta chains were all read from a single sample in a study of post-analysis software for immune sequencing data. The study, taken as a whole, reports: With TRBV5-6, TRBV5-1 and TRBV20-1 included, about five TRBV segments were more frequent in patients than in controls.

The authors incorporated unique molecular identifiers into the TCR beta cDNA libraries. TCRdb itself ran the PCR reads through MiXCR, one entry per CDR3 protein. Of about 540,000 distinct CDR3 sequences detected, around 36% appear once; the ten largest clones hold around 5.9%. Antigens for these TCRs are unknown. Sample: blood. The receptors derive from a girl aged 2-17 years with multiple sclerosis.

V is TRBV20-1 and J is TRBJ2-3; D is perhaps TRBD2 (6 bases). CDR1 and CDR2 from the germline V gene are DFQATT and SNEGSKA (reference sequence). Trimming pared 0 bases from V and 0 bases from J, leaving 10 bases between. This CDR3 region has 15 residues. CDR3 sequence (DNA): TGCAGTGCTAGAGAACCCGGGGGAAGCACAGATACGCAGTATTTT. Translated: CSAREPGGSTDTQYF.

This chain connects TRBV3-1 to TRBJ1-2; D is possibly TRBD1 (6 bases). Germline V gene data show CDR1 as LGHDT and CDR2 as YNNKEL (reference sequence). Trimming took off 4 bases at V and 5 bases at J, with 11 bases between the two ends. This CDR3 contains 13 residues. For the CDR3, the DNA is TGTGCCAGCAGCCGCGGACAGTTTTATGGCTACACCTTC. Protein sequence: CASSRGQFYGYTF.

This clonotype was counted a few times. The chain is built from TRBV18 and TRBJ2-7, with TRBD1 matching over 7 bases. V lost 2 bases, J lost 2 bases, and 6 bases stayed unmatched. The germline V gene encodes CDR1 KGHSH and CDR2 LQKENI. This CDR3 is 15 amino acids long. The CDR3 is CASSPAGQVAYEQYF. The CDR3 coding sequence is TGTGCCAGCTCACCAGCTGGACAGGTCGCCTACGAGCAGTACTTC.

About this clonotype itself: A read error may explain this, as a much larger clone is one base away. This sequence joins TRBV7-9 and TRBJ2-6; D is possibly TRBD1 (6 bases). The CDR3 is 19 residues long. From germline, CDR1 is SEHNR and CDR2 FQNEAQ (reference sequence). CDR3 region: CAISKGHVPEISGANVLTF. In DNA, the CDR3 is TGTGCCATCAGCAAGGGACATGTCCCTGAAATCTCTGGGGCCAACGTCCTGACTTTC.

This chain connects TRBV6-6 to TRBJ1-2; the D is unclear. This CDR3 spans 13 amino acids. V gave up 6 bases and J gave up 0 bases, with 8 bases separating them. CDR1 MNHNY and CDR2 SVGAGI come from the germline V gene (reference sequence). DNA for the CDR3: TGTGCCAGCAGGATCGAAGCTAACTATGGCTACACCTTC. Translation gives CASRIEANYGYTF.

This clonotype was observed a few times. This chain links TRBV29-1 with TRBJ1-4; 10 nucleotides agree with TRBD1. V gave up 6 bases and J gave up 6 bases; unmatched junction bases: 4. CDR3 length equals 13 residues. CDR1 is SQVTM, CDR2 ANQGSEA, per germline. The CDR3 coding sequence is TGCAGCGTCGACGGGACAGGGGATGAAAAACTGTTTTTT. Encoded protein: CSVDGTGDEKLFF.

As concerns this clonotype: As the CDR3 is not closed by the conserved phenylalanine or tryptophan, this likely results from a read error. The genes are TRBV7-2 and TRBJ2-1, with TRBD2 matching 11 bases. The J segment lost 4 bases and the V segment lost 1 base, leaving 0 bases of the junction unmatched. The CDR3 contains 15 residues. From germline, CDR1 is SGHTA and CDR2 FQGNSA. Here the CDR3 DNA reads TGTGCCAGCAGCTTAGTAGCGGGGGGGTACAATGAGCAGTTCTTA. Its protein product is CASSLVAGGYNEQFL.

The CDR3 nucleotides are TGTGCCAGCAGCCAAGACCGGACGAAGCAGTTCTTC. This gives the protein CASSQDRTKQFF. The rearrangement links TRBV3-1 to TRBJ2-1, with no clear D. Germline CDR1 LGHDT, CDR2 YNNKEL (reference sequence). The V gene lost 0 bases and the J gene lost 11 bases, with 8 bases spanning the gap. CDR3 size: 12 residues.

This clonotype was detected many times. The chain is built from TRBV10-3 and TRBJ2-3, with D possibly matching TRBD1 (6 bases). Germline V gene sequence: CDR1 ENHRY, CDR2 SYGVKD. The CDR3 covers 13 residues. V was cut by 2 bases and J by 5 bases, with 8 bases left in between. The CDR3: CAISEPTGDTQYF. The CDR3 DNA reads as TGTGCCATCAGTGAGCCGACAGGAGATACGCAGTATTTT.

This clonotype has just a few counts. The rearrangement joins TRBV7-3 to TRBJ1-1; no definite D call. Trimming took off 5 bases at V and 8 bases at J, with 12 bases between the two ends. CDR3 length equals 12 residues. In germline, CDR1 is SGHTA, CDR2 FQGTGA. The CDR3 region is CASSPPQAEAFF. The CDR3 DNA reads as TGTGCCAGCAGCCCCCCGCAGGCAGAAGCTTTCTTT.

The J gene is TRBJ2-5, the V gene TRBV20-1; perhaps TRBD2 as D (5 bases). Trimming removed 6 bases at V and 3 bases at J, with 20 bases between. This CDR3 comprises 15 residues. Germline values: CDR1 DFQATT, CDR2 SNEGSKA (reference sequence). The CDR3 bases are TGCAGTGCCCCCCGGCTAGGCTACGGGAAAGAGACCCAGTACTTC. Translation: CSAPRLGYGKETQYF.

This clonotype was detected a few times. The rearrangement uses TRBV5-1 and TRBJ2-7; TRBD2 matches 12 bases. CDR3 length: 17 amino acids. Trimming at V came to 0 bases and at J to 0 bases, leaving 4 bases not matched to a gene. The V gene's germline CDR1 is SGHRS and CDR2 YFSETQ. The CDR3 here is CASSLASGGASSYEQYF. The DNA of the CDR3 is TGCGCCAGCAGCTTGGCTAGCGGGGGGGCTTCCTCCTACGAGCAGTACTTC.

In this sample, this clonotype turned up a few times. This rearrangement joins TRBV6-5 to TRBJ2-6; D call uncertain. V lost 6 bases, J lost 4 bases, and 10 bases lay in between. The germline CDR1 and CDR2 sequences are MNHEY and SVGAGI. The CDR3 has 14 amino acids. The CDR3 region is CASRAPGGANVLTF. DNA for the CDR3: TGTGCCAGCAGAGCCCCCGGAGGGGCCAACGTCCTGACTTTC.

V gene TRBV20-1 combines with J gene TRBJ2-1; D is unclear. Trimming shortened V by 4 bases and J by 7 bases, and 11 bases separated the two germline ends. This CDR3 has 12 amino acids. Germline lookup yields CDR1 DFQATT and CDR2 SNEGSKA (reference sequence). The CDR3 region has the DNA TGCAGTGCTACGCGGCTTTCTAATGAGCAGTTCTTC. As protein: CSATRLSNEQFF.

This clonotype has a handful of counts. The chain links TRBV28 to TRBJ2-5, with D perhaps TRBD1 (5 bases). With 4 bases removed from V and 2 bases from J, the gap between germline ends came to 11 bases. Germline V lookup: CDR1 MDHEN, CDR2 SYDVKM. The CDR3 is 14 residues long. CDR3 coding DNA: TGTGCCAGCAGTTATGAGCCAGGGCAAGAGACCCAGTACTTC. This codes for CASSYEPGQETQYF.

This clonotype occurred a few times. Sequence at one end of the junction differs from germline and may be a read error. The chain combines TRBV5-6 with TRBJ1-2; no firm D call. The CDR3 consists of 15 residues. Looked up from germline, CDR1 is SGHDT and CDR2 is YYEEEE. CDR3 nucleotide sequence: TGTGCCAGCAGCCCCCCGCACTCTACTAACTACGGCTACACCTTC. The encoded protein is CASSPPHSTNYGYTF.

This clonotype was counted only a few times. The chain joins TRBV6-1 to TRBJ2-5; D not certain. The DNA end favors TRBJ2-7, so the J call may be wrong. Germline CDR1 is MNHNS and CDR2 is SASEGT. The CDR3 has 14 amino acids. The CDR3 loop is CASSEGAETYEQYF. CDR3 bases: TGTGCCAGCAGTGAAGGGGCAGAGACCTACGAGCAGTACTTC.

The CDR3 DNA is TGTGCCAGCAGCGCCGGACTTTTGAACACTGAAGCTTTCTTT. Translating it yields CASSAGLLNTEAFF. The chain uses TRBV6-1 and TRBJ1-1; no firm D call. The CDR3 length is 14 residues. V lost 6 bases and J lost 0, with 11 bases in between. CDR1 and CDR2 (germline): MNHNS, SASEGT.

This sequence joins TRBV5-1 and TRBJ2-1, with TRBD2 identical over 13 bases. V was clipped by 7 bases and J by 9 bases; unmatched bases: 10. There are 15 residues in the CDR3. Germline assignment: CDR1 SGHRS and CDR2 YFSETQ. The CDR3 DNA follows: TGCGCCAGCGCCCGGACTAGCGGGGGTATTAGTGAGCAGTTCTTC. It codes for CASARTSGGISEQFF.

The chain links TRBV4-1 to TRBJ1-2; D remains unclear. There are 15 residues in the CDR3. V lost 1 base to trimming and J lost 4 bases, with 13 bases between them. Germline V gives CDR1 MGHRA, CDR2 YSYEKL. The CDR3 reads CASSQAEIGGYGYTF. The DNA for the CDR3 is TGCGCCAGCAGCCAAGCGGAAATAGGAGGCTATGGCTACACCTTC.

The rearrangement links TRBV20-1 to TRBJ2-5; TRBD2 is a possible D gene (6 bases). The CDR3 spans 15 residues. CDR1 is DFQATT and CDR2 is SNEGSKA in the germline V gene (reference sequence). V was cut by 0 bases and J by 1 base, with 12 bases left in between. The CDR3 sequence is CSARDHGGVQETQYF. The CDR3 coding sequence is TGCAGTGCTAGAGATCACGGAGGGGTCCAAGAGACCCAGTACTTC.

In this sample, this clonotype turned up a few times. DNA for the CDR3: TGTGCCAGCAGTTTGGGGACCGGGGAGCTGTTTTTT. It yields the protein CASSLGTGELFF. This chain links TRBV12-3 or TRBV12-4 with TRBJ2-2; D is unresolved. The CDR3 covers 12 residues. Trimming pared 3 bases from V and 5 bases from J, leaving 4 bases between.

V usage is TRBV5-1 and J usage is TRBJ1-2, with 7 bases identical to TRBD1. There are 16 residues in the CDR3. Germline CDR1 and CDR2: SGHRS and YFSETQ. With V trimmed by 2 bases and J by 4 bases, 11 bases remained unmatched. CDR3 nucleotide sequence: TGCGCCAGCAGCTTTATGGGAGAGGGGGCTGGCTATGGCTACACCTTC. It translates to CASSFMGEGAGYGYTF.

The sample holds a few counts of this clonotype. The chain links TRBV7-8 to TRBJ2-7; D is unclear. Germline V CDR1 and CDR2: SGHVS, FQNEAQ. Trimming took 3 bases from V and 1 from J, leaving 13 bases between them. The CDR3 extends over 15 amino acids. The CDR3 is CASSLERTISYEQYF. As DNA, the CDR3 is TGTGCCAGCAGCTTGGAGAGAACTATATCCTACGAGCAGTACTTC.

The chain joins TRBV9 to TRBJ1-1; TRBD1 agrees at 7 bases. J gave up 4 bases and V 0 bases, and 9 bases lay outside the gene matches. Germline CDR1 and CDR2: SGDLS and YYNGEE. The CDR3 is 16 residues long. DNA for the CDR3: TGTGCCAGCAGCGTAGCTCCAGGGGGGGGTAGCACTGAAGCTTTCTTT. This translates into CASSVAPGGGSTEAFF. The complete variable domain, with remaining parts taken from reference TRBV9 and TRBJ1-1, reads DSGVTQTPKHLITATGQRVTLRCSPRSGDLSVYWYQQSLDQGLQFLIQYYNGEERAKGNILERFSAQQFPDLHSELNLSSLELGDSALYFCASSVAPGGGSTEAFFGQGTRLTVV.

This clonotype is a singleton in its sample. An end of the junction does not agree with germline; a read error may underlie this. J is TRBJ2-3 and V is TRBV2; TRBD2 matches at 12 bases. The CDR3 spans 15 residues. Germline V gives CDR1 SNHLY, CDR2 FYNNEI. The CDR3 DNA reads TGTGTCAGCGGGGGACTAGCGGGTTACACAGATACGCAGTATTTT. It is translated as CVSGGLAGYTDTQYF.